This passage covers 7 T cell receptor beta chains from one sample sequenced in a study of T cell repertoires in cytomegalovirus infection. TCRdb itself ran the reads through MiXCR, one entry per CDR3 protein. The sample holds about 350,000 distinct CDR3 sequences, roughly 36% seen once. For these TCRs, the target antigens are not known. The sequencing here drew on cultured PBMCs, taken from culture after CMV antigen stimulation. The receptors were gathered from a human donor in good health (CMV status not recorded). Some clones in this sample may be carry-over from other donors' samples.

The rearrangement links TRBV29-1 to TRBJ1-4; D uncertain. The V end was cut by 6 bases, the J end by 0 bases, with 5 bases between. The CDR3 spans 12 residues. Germline CDR1 SQVTM, CDR2 ANQGSEA. The DNA of the CDR3 is TGCAGCGTGGGAACAACTAATGAAAAACTGTTTTTT. Translated: CSVGTTNEKLFF.

The chain carries TRBV7-6 and TRBJ2-5; a possible D gene is TRBD1 (5 bases). The CDR3 totals 14 residues. Germline lookup yields CDR1 SGHVS and CDR2 FNYEAQ. V was cut by 6 bases and J by 1 base, with 12 bases left in between. The CDR3 reads CASSYRDSQETQYF. The CDR3 region has the DNA TGTGCCAGCAGTTACCGAGACAGCCAAGAGACCCAGTACTTC.

Only a few counts were recorded for this clonotype. The rearrangement links TRBV7-2 to TRBJ2-7, with unresolved D. The V gene's germline CDR1 is SGHTA and CDR2 FQGNSA. V gave up 3 bases and J gave up 5 bases, with 8 bases separating them. CDR3 length equals 12 residues. The CDR3 protein is CASSFRGHEQYF. The CDR3 region has the DNA TGTGCCAGCAGCTTTCGCGGCCACGAGCAGTACTTC.

This clonotype occurred a few times. The chain has TRBV7-2 and TRBJ1-5; D is ambiguous. Germline lookup yields CDR1 SGHTA and CDR2 FQGNSA. Trimming pared 5 bases from V and 7 bases from J, leaving 18 bases between. This CDR3 has 15 residues. CDR3 in amino acids: CASSIGSRAGQPQHF. CDR3 in DNA: TGTGCCAGCAGCATCGGGTCCCGGGCAGGACAGCCCCAGCATTTT.

The V gene is TRBV7-2, the J gene TRBJ1-6; no firm D call. Trimming left V 1 base short and J 8 bases short, with 6 bases between. The CDR3 runs 13 residues. Germline CDR1 and CDR2: SGHTA and FQGNSA. The CDR3 region has the DNA TGTGCCAGCAGCTTAGAATGGGATTCACCCCTCCACTTT. This sequence encodes CASSLEWDSPLHF. The complete variable domain, with remaining parts taken from reference TRBV7-2 and TRBJ1-6, reads GAGVSQSPSNKVTEKGKDVELRCDPISGHTALYWYRQSLGQGLEFLIYFQGNSAPDKSGLPSDRFSAERTGGSVSTLTIQRTQQEDSAVYLCASSLEWDSPLHFGNGTRLTVT.

The chain has TRBV20-1 and TRBJ2-7; D possibly uses TRBD1 or TRBD2 (7 bases each). The CDR3 totals 15 residues. Trimming removed 5 bases from V and 2 bases from J, with 19 bases in between. Germline V gene sequence: CDR1 DFQATT, CDR2 SNEGSKA (reference sequence). CDR3 in DNA: TGCAGTGCTTCCCCAGGGGGGGGGGGGGCCTACGAGCAGTACTTC. Protein product: CSASPGGGGAYEQYF.

The V and J genes are TRBV4-1 and TRBJ2-5, with no clear D. The CDR3 runs 15 residues. Trimming took 0 bases from V and 0 from J, leaving 8 bases between them. Germline V gene lookup returns CDR1 MGHRA and CDR2 YSYEKL. Written as DNA, the CDR3 is TGCGCCAGCAGCCAAGAGGCGTCTTACCAAGAGACCCAGTACTTC. This encodes CASSQEASYQETQYF.